The next 15 T cell receptor beta chains were all read from a single sample in a study of blood T cell repertoires in COVID-19. Assay used: immunoSEQ multiplex PCR; TCRdb lists only in-frame clones, some missing. This table has fewer than 400,000 clones, 80% to 90% appearing once. The sequenced sample consisted of PBMCs or T cells enriched from blood (not recorded which). The receptor set was obtained from a man aged 25-40 years who had recovered from COVID-19.

There are a few counts of this clone. V gene TRBV2 combines with J gene TRBJ1-2; weak D call: TRBD1 (5 bases). The germline gives CDR1 SNHLY, CDR2 FYNNEI. The CDR3 totals 13 residues. Deletions cut 4 bases from V and 3 bases from J, with 9 bases between. The DNA for the CDR3 is TGTGCCAGCAGTGTCACCAGGGACTATGGCTACACCTTC. This encodes CASSVTRDYGYTF.

This clone was observed a single time. The V call is TRBV11-2, the J call TRBJ2-5; D is undetermined. The germline V gene has CDR1 SGHAT and CDR2 FQNNGV. Trimming stripped 4 bases from V and 5 bases from J, with 14 bases between. The CDR3 loop spans 14 amino acids. CDR3 residues: CASSSPRGAETQYF. The CDR3 nucleotides are TGTGCCAGCAGCTCACCGCGAGGAGCGGAGACCCAGTACTTC.

The chain is built from TRBV3-1 (or the pseudogene TRBV3-2) and TRBJ1-1; 8 nucleotides agree with TRBD1. Germline V gene data show CDR1 as LGHDT and CDR2 as YNNKEL (reference sequence). The ends lost 1 base at V and 6 bases at J; junction bases unmatched: 4. CDR3 length: 14 amino acids. In DNA, the CDR3 is TGTGCCAGCAGCCAAGGCCAGGGGGCTTCTGAAGCTTTCTTT. It specifies CASSQGQGASEAFF.

This clone came up once. The chain carries TRBV4-2 and TRBJ1-1; D remains unclear. CDR1 is LGHNA, CDR2 YNFKEQ, per germline. The V gene lost 1 base and the J gene lost 6 bases, with 12 bases spanning the gap. The CDR3 sequence is 14 residues long. CDR3 nucleotides: TGTGCCAGCAGCCAAGTTCAAAGCGCGCCTGAAGCTTTCTTT. Encoded protein: CASSQVQSAPEAFF.

DNA of the CDR3: TGTGCCAGCAGTGAAGTCGGGCAGGGAAAGGTTCCCCAGCATTTT. It encodes CASSEVGQGKVPQHF. The chain joins TRBV2 to TRBJ1-5, with D possibly matching TRBD1 (5 bases). The CDR3 has 15 residues. In germline, CDR1 is SNHLY, CDR2 FYNNEI. The V end lost 1 base, the J end lost 10 bases, and 17 bases lay between the germline ends.

The CDR3 is CASSVRGQTNYGYTF. The CDR3 DNA sequence: TGTGCCAGCAGCGTTAGAGGACAGACAAACTATGGCTACACCTTC. V and J are TRBV5-6 and TRBJ1-2, with a possible D match to TRBD1 (6 bases). Germline V gives CDR1 SGHDT, CDR2 YYEEEE. This CDR3 is 15 amino acids long. V lost 4 bases and J 2 bases, leaving 15 bases between the germline ends.

The chain carries TRBV9 and TRBJ1-6, with TRBD1 matching 11 bases. V lost 3 bases, J lost 12 bases, and 8 bases stayed unmatched. Germline lookup yields CDR1 SGDLS and CDR2 YYNGEE. The CDR3 consists of 15 residues. DNA for the CDR3: TGTGCCAGCAGCGCAGGACAGGGGGCTAGGGAACCCCTCCACTTT. It yields the protein CASSAGQGAREPLHF.

V usage is TRBV3-1 (or the pseudogene TRBV3-2) and J usage is TRBJ1-2; 10 nucleotides line up with TRBD1. Germline CDR1 and CDR2: LGHDT and YNNKEL (reference sequence). With 4 bases clipped from V and 2 bases from J, the junction kept 4 bases outside the gene matches. CDR3 length: 15 amino acids. The DNA of the CDR3 is TGTGCCAGCAGCCCGTCGGGACAGGGGAACTATGGCTACACCTTC. As protein: CASSPSGQGNYGYTF.

A single count supports this clone. The chain uses TRBV9 and TRBJ2-5; 8 positions match TRBD2. Germline CDR1 is SGDLS and CDR2 is YYNGEE. The CDR3 is made up of 16 amino acids. J was trimmed by 5 bases and V by 0 bases; bases with no gene match: 9. CDR3 in DNA: TGTGCCAGCAGCGTAGATGGGGCGGGGGGTCAGGAGACCCAGTACTTC. It specifies CASSVDGAGGQETQYF.

This clone was detected once. The chain employs TRBV6-2 or TRBV6-3 and TRBJ2-5; tentatively, D is TRBD2 (5 bases). V was clipped by 5 bases and J by 5 bases, with 12 bases between them. The germline V gene has CDR1 MNHEY and CDR2 SVGEGT. This CDR3 has 13 amino acids. This CDR3 reads CASSAGGWETQYF. The DNA of the CDR3 is TGTGCCAGCAGTGCAGGCGGGTGGGAGACCCAGTACTTC.

This clone was recorded a few times. V is TRBV5-4 and J is TRBJ1-2, with a tentative D call TRBD1 (6 bases). Trimming removed 1 base from V and 3 bases from J, with 10 bases in between. In germline, CDR1 is SGHNT, CDR2 YYREEE (reference sequence). The CDR3 covers 14 residues. The CDR3 loop reads CASSLLDSYYGYTF. The CDR3 DNA reads TGTGCCAGCAGCTTGTTGGACAGTTACTATGGCTACACCTTC.

This chain connects TRBV5-1 to TRBJ1-1, with a possible D match to TRBD1 (6 bases). The CDR3 runs 15 residues. V was trimmed by 3 bases and J by 0 bases, leaving 12 bases between them. Germline CDR1 SGHRS, CDR2 YFSETQ. The CDR3 nucleotides read TGCGCCAGCAGCTATCAGGACAGCATGAACACTGAAGCTTTCTTT. This gives the protein CASSYQDSMNTEAFF.

The chain combines TRBV7-9 with TRBJ1-1, with D perhaps matching TRBD1 (5 bases). The length of the CDR3 is 15 residues. CDR1 is SEHNR, CDR2 FQNEAQ, per germline (reference sequence). The V end lost 5 bases, the J end lost 1 base, and 14 bases lay between the germline ends. The CDR3 nucleotides read TGTGCCAGCAGCCACCGGAGGGGTACGAACACTGAAGCTTTCTTT. Its translation is CASSHRRGTNTEAFF.

V usage is TRBV7-9 and J usage is TRBJ2-7; 9 positions match TRBD1. CDR1 is SEHNR and CDR2 is FQNEAQ in the germline V gene (reference sequence). The CDR3 has 17 residues. V lost 0 bases to trimming and J lost 0 bases; unmatched junction nucleotides: 6. This CDR3 is CASSLAYDRGSSYEQYF. CDR3 DNA sequence: TGTGCCAGCAGCTTAGCTTATGACAGGGGGAGCTCCTACGAGCAGTACTTC.

The chain recombines TRBV11-2 with TRBJ2-1, with D maybe TRBD2 (6 bases). This CDR3 has 16 residues. Germline values: CDR1 SGHAT, CDR2 FQNNGV. Trimming left V 2 bases short and J 0 bases short, with 11 bases between. This CDR3 reads CASSLLAGSSYNEQFF. The CDR3 DNA reads as TGTGCCAGCAGCTTATTGGCGGGGAGCTCCTACAATGAGCAGTTCTTC.